This paragraph reports one T cell receptor (beta chain). Seattle cases were enrolled at active infection and followed longitudinally. The CDR3 is 17 amino acids. The trim removed 4 bases at V and 5 bases at J, leaving 12 bases unmatched. Germline V gene lookup returns CDR1 SGHRS and CDR2 YFSETQ. This record belongs to a study of blood T cell repertoires in COVID-19. Study overall: Specimens from acute and convalescent COVID-19 originated in the United States, Italy and Spain. T cells, B-cell-depleted T cells, or PBMCs provided the cDNA or gDNA that served as material.

Per the authors' pipeline: Reference gene primer amplification in the assay estimated nucleated cell counts. TCRdb's copy holds only in-frame clones and misses some; the assay was immunoSEQ multiplex PCR. That table is the source of V, J and clone size, and D and trimming were worked out from the DNA. The table shows about 350,000 clones, with around 86% occurring only once. The J gene is TRBJ2-1, the V gene TRBV5-1, with 10 bases identical to TRBD2. The sequencing input was peripheral blood. The clonotype comes from a woman between 50 and 59 years old with COVID-19, enrolled during active disease. CDR3 coding DNA: TGCGCCAGCAGCCGGACCGTGCCTAGCGGGGGACACAATGAGCAGTTCTTC. Protein sequence: CASSRTVPSGGHNEQFF.